Presented here are 26 T cell receptor beta chains from one specimen sequenced in a study of patients and donors after allogeneic stem cell transplantation. TCRdb independently ran MiXCR on the RT-PCR reads; one entry per CDR3 protein. The repertoire has about 25,000 distinct CDR3 sequences, 8.1% of them found once; the top ten carry 45% to 60%. The sequencing input was blood, either unsorted or a sorted T cell fraction (not recorded which). Receptor source: a human donor who was either an allogeneic HSCT recipient or a stem cell or donor lymphocyte infusion donor (not recorded which). It is not recorded whose cells these are; they may come from a transplant donor.

This sequence joins TRBV19 and TRBJ1-5, with D perhaps TRBD1 (6 bases). Trimming took off 4 bases at V and 0 bases at J, with 16 bases between the two ends. Germline values: CDR1 LNHDA, CDR2 SQIVND (reference sequence). The CDR3 sequence is 17 residues long. CDR3 nucleotide sequence: TGTGCCAGTAGTACGCTTTGGGGGCGGGATAGCAATCAGCCCCAGCATTTT. Translation: CASSTLWGRDSNQPQHF.

The sample holds many counts of this clonotype. The chain has TRBV6-1 and TRBJ2-5; D might be TRBD1 or TRBD2, each matching 5 bases. The CDR3 length is 15 residues. Germline V CDR1 and CDR2: MNHNS, SASEGT. V dropped 5 bases and J dropped 2 bases, with 15 bases sitting between them. The CDR3 spells CASSNQGVGQETQYF. DNA of the CDR3: TGTGCCAGCAGTAACCAGGGAGTGGGGCAAGAGACCCAGTACTTC.

This clonotype was seen a handful of times. This chain joins TRBV19 and TRBJ2-1, with TRBD2 identical over 15 bases. The germline V gene has CDR1 LNHDA and CDR2 SQIVND (reference sequence). This CDR3 is built from 18 residues. Trimming cost V 5 bases and J 5 bases; bases outside gene matches: 10. The CDR3 spells CASSWTSGGGRLDNEQFF. The DNA for the CDR3 is TGTGCCAGTAGTTGGACTAGCGGGGGGGGCCGATTGGACAATGAGCAGTTCTTC.

This clonotype was detected ten times or more. The chain couples TRBV2 to TRBJ1-5; TRBD1 is a possible D gene (5 bases). Germline-derived CDR1 and CDR2 are SNHLY and FYNNEI. V was clipped by 6 bases and J by 2 bases, with 11 bases between them. CDR3 length equals 14 residues. The CDR3: CASSRERGNQPQHF. The CDR3 nucleotides read TGTGCCAGCAGCAGGGAGAGGGGCAATCAGCCCCAGCATTTT. Variable domain in full (rest from reference TRBV2 and TRBJ1-5): EPEVTQTPSHQVTQMGQEVILRCVPISNHLYFYWYRQILGQKVEFLVSFYNNEISEKSEIFDDQFSVERPDGSNFTLKIRSTKLEDSAMYFCASSRERGNQPQHFGDGTRLSIL.

This clonotype came up a few times. V gene TRBV11-3 combines with J gene TRBJ2-5; 8 bases are shared with TRBD1. The trim removed 5 bases at V and 4 bases at J, leaving 6 bases unmatched. Per germline, CDR1 SGHNT and CDR2 YENEEA. The CDR3 has 14 residues. In nucleotides, the CDR3 is TGTGCCAGCAGCGCCCAGGGGGCGGCAGAGACCCAGTACTTC. Amino acid sequence: CASSAQGAAETQYF.

The rearrangement links TRBV7-9 to TRBJ2-3; 10 bases line up with TRBD2. Germline loops: CDR1 SEHNR, CDR2 FQNEAQ (reference sequence). Unmatched junction bases numbered 4, after V lost 5 bases and J lost 2 bases. The CDR3 sequence is 15 residues long. The CDR3 sequence is CASSVTSGTTDTQYF. The CDR3 coding sequence is TGTGCCAGCAGCGTAACTAGCGGGACCACAGATACGCAGTATTTT. The complete variable domain, with remaining parts taken from reference TRBV7-9 and TRBJ2-3, reads DTGVSQNPRHKITKRGQNVTFRCDPISEHNRLYWYRQTLGQGPEFLTYFQNEAQLEKSRLLSDRFSAERPKGSFSTLEIQRTEQGDSAMYLCASSVTSGTTDTQYFGPGTRLTVL.

This clonotype has a handful of counts. V gene TRBV20-1 combines with J gene TRBJ1-2, with D tentatively TRBD1 (5 bases). The V and J ends lost 6 bases and 7 bases respectively, with 24 bases between them. This CDR3 is built from 15 residues. CDR1 DFQATT and CDR2 SNEGSKA come from the germline V gene (reference sequence). CDR3 residues: CSAPPRGWDRGGYTF. Written as DNA, the CDR3 is TGCAGTGCCCCCCCCCGGGGATGGGACCGTGGTGGCTACACCTTC.

This clonotype turned up a few times. This rearrangement joins TRBV18 to TRBJ1-2, with TRBD1 identical over 9 bases. Germline loops: CDR1 KGHSH, CDR2 LQKENI. This CDR3 contains 13 residues. The V and J ends lost 2 bases and 8 bases, in that order; junction bases with no gene match: 3. CDR3 residues: CASSPWTGEGYTF. The CDR3 DNA reads TGTGCCAGCTCACCATGGACAGGGGAGGGCTACACCTTC.

A few counts support this clonotype. The chain has TRBV7-2 and TRBJ1-4, with 10 bases that match TRBD1. J gave up 6 bases and V 3 bases, and 4 bases lay outside the gene matches. Germline assignment: CDR1 SGHTA and CDR2 FQGNSA. The CDR3 length is 15 residues. The CDR3 protein is CASSLYGTGDEKLFF. CDR3 DNA sequence: TGTGCCAGCAGCTTGTACGGGACAGGGGATGAAAAACTGTTTTTT.

For the CDR3, the DNA is TGTGCCAGCTCACCACAGGGGGCCGTAGCAACTAATGAAAAACTGTTTTTT. Translated, it gives CASSPQGAVATNEKLFF. The rearrangement uses TRBV18 and TRBJ1-4; 7 nucleotides match TRBD1. With 1 base clipped from V and 0 bases from J, the junction kept 5 bases outside the gene matches. The length of the CDR3 is 17 residues. Germline V gene sequence: CDR1 KGHSH, CDR2 LQKENI.

The table lists this clonotype with many counts. The chain recombines TRBV29-1 with TRBJ1-1; TRBD1 is a possible D gene (5 bases). Trimming removed 6 bases from V and 5 bases from J, with 16 bases in between. There are 13 residues in the CDR3. Per the germline V gene, CDR1 is SQVTM and CDR2 is ANQGSEA. CDR3 coding DNA: TGCAGCGTCGACGACTGGGGGGGAACTGAAGCTTTCTTT. Its protein is CSVDDWGGTEAFF.

This clonotype has more than one count but fewer than ten. The chain carries TRBV19 and TRBJ1-2; the match to TRBD1 covers 8 bases. The V and J ends lost 6 bases and 8 bases, in that order; junction bases with no gene match: 8. Germline values: CDR1 LNHDA, CDR2 SQIVND (reference sequence). There are 13 residues in the CDR3. The CDR3 coding sequence is TGTGCCAGTAGAAAGGACAGGGCCTTGGGCTACACCTTC. This codes for CASRKDRALGYTF.

This clonotype was seen repeatedly, ten times or more. V and J are TRBV6-1 and TRBJ2-3, with TRBD2 matching over 13 bases. The germline V gene has CDR1 MNHNS and CDR2 SASEGT. This CDR3 is built from 17 residues. J gave up 0 bases and V 5 bases, and 5 bases lay outside the gene matches. CDR3 bases: TGTGCCAGCAGTAGCGGGACTAGCGGGGCTAGCACAGATACGCAGTATTTT. This gives the protein CASSSGTSGASTDTQYF.

This clonotype has a handful of counts. The V gene is TRBV20-1, the J gene TRBJ2-1; no firm D call. The V gene's germline CDR1 is DFQATT and CDR2 SNEGSKA (reference sequence). CDR3 size: 17 residues. The ends were cut back, 0 bases at V and 0 bases at J, with 15 bases in the middle. The CDR3 DNA sequence: TGCAGTGCTAGAGACCGAGCCGTGGGTACCTCCTACAATGAGCAGTTCTTC. Encoded protein: CSARDRAVGTSYNEQFF.

This clonotype has only a few counts. The rearrangement links TRBV27 to TRBJ2-7; perhaps D is TRBD1 or TRBD2 (5 bases each). Trimming took 10 bases from V and 1 from J, leaving 17 bases between them. The CDR3 contains 14 residues. Germline V lookup: CDR1 MNHEY, CDR2 SMNVEV (reference sequence). The CDR3 here is CATSGAGASYEQYF. As DNA, the CDR3 is TGTGCCACCTCCGGGGCAGGTGCTTCCTACGAGCAGTACTTC.

This clonotype was counted a few times. The V and J genes are TRBV20-1 and TRBJ1-2, with TRBD1 as a possible D gene (6 bases). The CDR3 consists of 14 residues. The V end was cut by 2 bases, the J end by 3 bases, with 13 bases between. Germline V lookup: CDR1 DFQATT, CDR2 SNEGSKA (reference sequence). CDR3: CSARSWGADYGYTF. DNA of the CDR3: TGCAGTGCTAGAAGCTGGGGGGCGGACTATGGCTACACCTTC.

By share, this clonotype counts as medium-sized (0.01 to 0.1%). The chain carries TRBV6-6 and TRBJ2-1, with unresolved D. CDR3 size: 13 residues. V gave up 0 bases and J gave up 10 bases, with 10 bases separating them. In germline, CDR1 is MNHNY, CDR2 SVGAGI (reference sequence). The CDR3 loop is CASSYSLGQEQFF. The CDR3 bases are TGTGCCAGCAGTTACTCGTTAGGGCAGGAGCAGTTCTTC.

V gene TRBV7-9 combines with J gene TRBJ1-1; the D is unclear. CDR3 length equals 14 residues. Trimming took off 2 bases at V and 1 base at J, with 8 bases between the two ends. Per germline, CDR1 SEHNR and CDR2 FQNEAQ (reference sequence). The CDR3 here is CASSLFDENTEAFF. The CDR3, as DNA: TGTGCCAGCAGCTTATTTGACGAGAACACTGAAGCTTTCTTT.

This clonotype was seen ten or more times. The rearrangement links TRBV11-3 to TRBJ2-1, with D possibly being TRBD1 or TRBD2 (5 bases each). Germline lookup yields CDR1 SGHNT and CDR2 YENEEA. Trimming shortened V by 2 bases and J by 8 bases, and 16 bases separated the two germline ends. The CDR3 spans 15 residues. DNA for the CDR3: TGTGCCAGCAGCTTAAGGGGCGAGGGGTGGGATGAGCAGTTCTTC. Its translation: CASSLRGEGWDEQFF.

This clonotype was found many times. The rearrangement uses TRBV19 and TRBJ1-1; D unresolved. V was clipped by 3 bases and J by 1 base, with 12 bases between them. Germline CDR1 and CDR2: LNHDA and SQIVND (reference sequence). The CDR3 has 15 amino acids. CDR3 DNA: TGTGCCAGTAGTATGGGGTCGGTCCCGAACACTGAAGCTTTCTTT. Residues: CASSMGSVPNTEAFF.

The table lists this clonotype with many counts. V and J are TRBV20-1 and TRBJ2-4; tentatively, D is TRBD2 (5 bases). Germline lookup yields CDR1 DFQATT and CDR2 SNEGSKA (reference sequence). The CDR3 spans 16 residues. V lost 6 bases, J lost 1 base, and 19 bases lay in between. CDR3 sequence: CSARERDLMAKNIQYF. The DNA for the CDR3 is TGCAGTGCAAGGGAGCGAGACCTGATGGCCAAAAACATTCAGTACTTC.

This clonotype was detected ten times or more. CDR3 nucleotides: TGTGCCAGCAGCTCACAGGGTCTGGCCGGGGAGCTGTTTTTT. Translating gives CASSSQGLAGELFF. The gene calls are TRBV7-2 and TRBJ2-2; D is perhaps TRBD1 (6 bases). The CDR3 totals 14 residues. CDR1 and CDR2 from the germline V gene are SGHTA and FQGNSA. V lost 4 bases to trimming and J lost 6 bases, with 12 bases between them.

This clonotype was counted at least ten times. The chain joins TRBV9 to TRBJ2-5; 9 nucleotides line up with TRBD2. Germline trimming cut 0 bases from V and 4 bases from J; bases unmatched to any gene: 7. The germline CDR1 and CDR2 sequences are SGDLS and YYNGEE. CDR3 length equals 16 residues. The CDR3 DNA reads TGTGCCAGCAGCGTAGTTGGTAGCGGGAGAGGAGAGACCCAGTACTTC. Translated: CASSVVGSGRGETQYF.

The chain carries TRBV7-9 and TRBJ2-1; 12 bases match TRBD2. This CDR3 has 17 residues. Per the germline V gene, CDR1 is SEHNR and CDR2 is FQNEAQ (reference sequence). Trimming removed 5 bases from V and 6 bases from J; junction bases left unmatched: 11. The CDR3 region has the DNA TGTGCCAGCAGCCTAACGCGACTAGCGGGAGAGGTCAATGAGCAGTTCTTC. This codes for CASSLTRLAGEVNEQFF.

This chain joins TRBV9 and TRBJ1-1; possibly TRBD1 for D (6 bases). The CDR3 covers 16 residues. Trimming pared 0 bases from V and 3 bases from J, leaving 15 bases between. The V gene's germline CDR1 is SGDLS and CDR2 YYNGEE. The CDR3 DNA reads TGTGCCAGCAGCGTAGGTGGAGGGGGGGGATACACTGAAGCTTTCTTT. The encoded protein is CASSVGGGGGYTEAFF.

The table lists this clonotype with many counts. V usage is TRBV3-1 and J usage is TRBJ1-2; D possibly corresponds to TRBD1 (6 bases). Looked up from germline, CDR1 is LGHDT and CDR2 is YNNKEL (reference sequence). The CDR3 runs to 16 residues. The V end lost 4 bases, the J end lost 4 bases, and 19 bases lay between the germline ends. DNA for the CDR3: TGTGCCAGCAGCCCCCGACAGATCTTAGGGGGCTATGGCTACACCTTC. Translated, it gives CASSPRQILGGYGYTF.